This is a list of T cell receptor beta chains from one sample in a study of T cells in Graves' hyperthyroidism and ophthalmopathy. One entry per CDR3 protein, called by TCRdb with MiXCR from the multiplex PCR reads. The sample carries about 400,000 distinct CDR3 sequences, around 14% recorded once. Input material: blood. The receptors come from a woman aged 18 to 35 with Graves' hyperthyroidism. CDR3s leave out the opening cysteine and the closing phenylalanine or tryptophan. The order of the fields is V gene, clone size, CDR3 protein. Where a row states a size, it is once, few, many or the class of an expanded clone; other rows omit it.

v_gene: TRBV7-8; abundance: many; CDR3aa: ASRAGTGISPLH
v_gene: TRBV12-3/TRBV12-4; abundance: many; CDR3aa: ASSFSSGNTIY
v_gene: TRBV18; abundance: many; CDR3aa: ASSPPASGNSGEQY
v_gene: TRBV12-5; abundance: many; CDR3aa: ASGLVRVQAVTGYEQY
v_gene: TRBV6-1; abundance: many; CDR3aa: ASSEPGGQATYEQY
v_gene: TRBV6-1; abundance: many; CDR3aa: AAGQGAFEQPQH
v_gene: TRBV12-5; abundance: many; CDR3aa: ASGLATDTQY
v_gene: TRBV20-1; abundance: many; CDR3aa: SASFTGKGWNQPQH
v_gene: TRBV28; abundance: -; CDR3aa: ASSLSRVTYNEQF
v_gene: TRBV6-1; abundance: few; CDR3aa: ASSEAGALTYGYT
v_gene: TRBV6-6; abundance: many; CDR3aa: ASSYSAGTPQFPLH
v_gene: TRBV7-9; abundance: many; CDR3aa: ASSTLTSNYGYT
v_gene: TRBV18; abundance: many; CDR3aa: ASSQKDRGRNEQF
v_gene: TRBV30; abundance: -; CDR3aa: AWTELAEQF
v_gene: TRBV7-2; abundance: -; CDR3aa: ASSKDSNEKLF
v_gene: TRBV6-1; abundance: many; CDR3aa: ASSLQGNGNEQF
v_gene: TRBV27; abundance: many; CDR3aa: ASSRTGDDTEAF
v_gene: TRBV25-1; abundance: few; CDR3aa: VSASIGGETQY
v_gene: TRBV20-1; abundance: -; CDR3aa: SATGGTSGYEQY
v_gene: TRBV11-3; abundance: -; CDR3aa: ASSHPLKGRNTEAF
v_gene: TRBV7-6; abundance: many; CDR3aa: ASSFVQGQPNTGELF